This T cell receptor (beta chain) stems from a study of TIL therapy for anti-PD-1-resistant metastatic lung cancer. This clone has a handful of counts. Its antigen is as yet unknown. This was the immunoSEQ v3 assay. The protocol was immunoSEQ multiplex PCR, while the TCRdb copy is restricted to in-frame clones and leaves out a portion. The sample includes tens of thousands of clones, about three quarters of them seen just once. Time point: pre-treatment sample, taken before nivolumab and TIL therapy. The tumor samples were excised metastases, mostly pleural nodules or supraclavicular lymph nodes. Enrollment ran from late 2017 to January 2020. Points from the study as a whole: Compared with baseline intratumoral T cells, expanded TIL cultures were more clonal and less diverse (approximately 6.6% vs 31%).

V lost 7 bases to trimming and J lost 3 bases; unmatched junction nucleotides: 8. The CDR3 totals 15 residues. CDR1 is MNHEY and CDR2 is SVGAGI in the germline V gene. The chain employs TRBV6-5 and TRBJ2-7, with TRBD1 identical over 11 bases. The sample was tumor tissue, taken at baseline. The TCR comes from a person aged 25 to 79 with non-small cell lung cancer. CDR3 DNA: TGTGCCAGCACTCTCAAGGGGACAGGGGGCTACGAGCAGTACTTC. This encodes CASTLKGTGGYEQYF.